This TCR beta chain was recovered during a study of OX40 agonist ivuxolimab in advanced cancers. Study at large: Three individuals attained partial responses, comprising one hepatocellular carcinoma case and two cutaneous melanoma cases.

Study-level findings and limits: Dose levels from 0.1 to 3.0 mg/kg saw CD4+ and CD8+ blood T cells expand clonally by week 6.

A remark on this clone: As yet, its antigen is unknown.

The CDR3 spans 15 residues. Germline V CDR1 and CDR2: SGHRS, YFSETQ. V shed 4 bases and J 3 bases; nucleotides not matched to a gene: 6. Assay used: immunoSEQ multiplex PCR; TCRdb lists only in-frame clones, some missing. The sample has fewer than 25,000 clones, more than 80% seen once. The chain couples TRBV5-1 to TRBJ2-3, with 9 bases that match TRBD1. The sample in question was CD4+ or CD8+ T cells sorted from blood, obtained in a trial of the OX40 agonist ivuxolimab. The TCR was taken from an adult with an advanced solid tumor such as melanoma, head and neck, liver or kidney cancer. DNA for the CDR3: TGCGCCAGCAGCCCCACCGGGACAGGGACAGATACGCAGTATTTT. Amino acids: CASSPTGTGTDTQYF.